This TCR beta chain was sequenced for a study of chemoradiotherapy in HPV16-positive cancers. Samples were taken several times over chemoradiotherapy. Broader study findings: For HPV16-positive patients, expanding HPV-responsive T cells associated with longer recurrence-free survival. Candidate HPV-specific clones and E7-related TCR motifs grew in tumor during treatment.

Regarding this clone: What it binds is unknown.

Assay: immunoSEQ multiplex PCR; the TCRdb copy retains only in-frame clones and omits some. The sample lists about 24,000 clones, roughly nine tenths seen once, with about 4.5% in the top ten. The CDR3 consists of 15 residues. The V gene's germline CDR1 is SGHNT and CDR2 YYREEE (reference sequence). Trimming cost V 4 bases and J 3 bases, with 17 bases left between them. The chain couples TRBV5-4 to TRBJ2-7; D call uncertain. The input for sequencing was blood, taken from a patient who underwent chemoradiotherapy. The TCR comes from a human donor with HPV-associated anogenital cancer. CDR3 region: CASSPTPQELYEQYF. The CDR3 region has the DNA TGTGCCAGCAGCCCTACACCCCAGGAACTCTACGAGCAGTACTTC. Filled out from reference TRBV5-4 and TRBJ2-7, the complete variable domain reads ETGVTQSPTHLIKTRGQQVTLRCSSQSGHNTVSWYQQALGQGPQFIFQYYREEENGRGNFPPRFSGLQFPNYSSELNVNALELDDSALYLCASSPTPQELYEQYFGPGTRLTVT.